The subject of this entry is one TCR beta chain. Per the original methods: Cell counts per sample came from amplifying reference gene primers. The data were produced by immunoSEQ multiplex PCR, yet TCRdb's version contains in-frame clones alone and is incomplete. V and J calls and clone size are copied from that table; D and trimming were computed from the DNA. The sample yields 25,000 to 35,000 clones, around 92% seen once. Patients in Seattle were enrolled during active infection, then followed longitudinally. These data come from a study of blood T cell repertoires in COVID-19. Study-wide background: T cells, B-cell-depleted T cells, or PBMCs provided the cDNA or gDNA that served as material.

In germline, CDR1 is LNHDA, CDR2 SQIVND (reference sequence). J was trimmed by 1 base and V by 4 bases; bases with no gene match: 3. This CDR3 spans 15 amino acids. The chain is built from TRBV19 and TRBJ2-7; TRBD1 agrees at 11 bases. Material: peripheral blood. This clonotype originated in a woman between 70 and 85 years old with COVID-19, enrolled during active disease. The CDR3: CASSSRDRGSYEQYF. The CDR3 region has the DNA TGTGCCAGTAGTAGCCGGGACAGGGGGTCCTACGAGCAGTACTTC.